The 16 T cell receptor beta chains below all came from one sample that was sequenced in a study of shared clonotypes between healthy human individuals. Method: immunoSEQ multiplex PCR; TCRdb's copy keeps in-frame clones and lacks some. The sample records 2 million to 2.5 million clones, roughly 94% being singletons. Sequences were obtained from naive CD4+ T cells sorted from blood. The subset was: CD45RA+ positively selected. Source of these receptors: a man between 18 and 29 years old in good health.

V usage is TRBV10-3 and J usage is TRBJ2-2; TRBD2 is a possible D gene (5 bases). The CDR3 spans 15 residues. V lost 10 bases, J lost 0 bases, and 15 bases lay in between. The V gene's germline CDR1 is ENHRY and CDR2 SYGVKD. CDR3 sequence reads: CATRSPGTNTGELFF. The CDR3 DNA sequence: TGTGCCACCAGGAGCCCGGGGACGAACACCGGGGAGCTGTTTTTT.

In this sample, this clone turned up a few times. The J gene is TRBJ1-5, the V gene TRBV19; D perhaps matches TRBD1 (5 bases). V dropped 4 bases and J dropped 5 bases, with 12 bases sitting between them. This CDR3 is built from 14 residues. The germline V gene has CDR1 LNHDA and CDR2 SQIVND (reference sequence). For the CDR3, the DNA is TGTGCCAGTAGTACCACAGGTGGCGATCAGCCCCAGCATTTT. This translates into CASSTTGGDQPQHF. The full variable domain, in which reference TRBV19 and TRBJ1-5 provide the parts outside the CDR3, is DGGITQSPKYLFRKEGQNVTLSCEQNLNHDAMYWYRQDPGQGLRLIYYSQIVNDFQKGDIAEGYSVSREKKESFPLTVTSAQKNPTAFYLCASSTTGGDQPQHFGDGTRLSIL.

In regard to this clone: This clone may be a read error of a much larger clone one base away. The gene calls are TRBV2 and TRBJ1-2, with D perhaps matching TRBD1 (6 bases). V lost 3 bases and J lost 4, with 24 bases in between. Germline CDR1 is SNHLY and CDR2 is FYNNEI. This CDR3 region has 18 residues. CDR3 loop: CASSDPRTSGGVSYGYTF. The CDR3 nucleotides read TGTGCCAGCAGTGACCCGCGGACTTCCGGGGGCGTTAGCTATGGCTACACCTTC.

This sequence joins TRBV5-1 and TRBJ2-5, with a weak D call TRBD2 (6 bases). V was clipped by 1 base and J by 1 base, with 14 bases between them. From germline, CDR1 is SGHRS and CDR2 YFSETQ. This CDR3 is 16 amino acids long. The CDR3, as DNA: TGCGCCAGCAGCTTGTGGGGAGGTAGCGGCCAAGAGACCCAGTACTTC. Encoded protein: CASSLWGGSGQETQYF.

The chain is built from TRBV15 and TRBJ2-1; D is unclear. The ends were cut back, 6 bases at V and 6 bases at J, with 18 bases in the middle. The CDR3 sequence is 15 residues long. Looked up from germline, CDR1 is LNHNV and CDR2 is YYDKDF (reference sequence). CDR3 sequence (DNA): TGTGCCACCAGTGAGCGTACTCCTCCCGGCAATGAGCAGTTCTTC. Its protein product is CATSERTPPGNEQFF.

This clone has more than one count but fewer than ten. Given a much more abundant clone one base away, this may be a read error. The V gene is TRBV5-4, the J gene TRBJ1-1, with D maybe TRBD1 (5 bases). This CDR3 comprises 14 residues. Trimming stripped 0 bases from V and 1 base from J, with 7 bases between. The V gene's germline CDR1 is SGHNT and CDR2 YYREEE (reference sequence). CDR3 sequence reads: CASSLGQSNTEAFF. The CDR3 nucleotides read TGTGCCAGCAGCTTGGGACAGTCGAACACTGAAGCTTTCTTT.

The CDR3 spells CASSLVGGSVKDTQYF. CDR3 nucleotides: TGTGCCAGCAGCTTAGTTGGCGGGAGTGTCAAAGATACGCAGTATTTT. J is TRBJ2-3 and V is TRBV7-9, with 7 positions matching TRBD2. Unmatched junction bases numbered 9, after V lost 1 base and J lost 5 bases. This CDR3 is built from 16 residues. Per the germline V gene, CDR1 is SEHNR and CDR2 is FQNEAQ (reference sequence).

This sequence joins TRBV5-1 and TRBJ2-7; 9 bases map to TRBD2. V shed 4 bases, J shed 2 bases, and the junction held 7 bases outside the gene matches. The germline V gene encodes CDR1 SGHRS and CDR2 YFSETQ. The CDR3 totals 15 residues. The CDR3 sequence: CASSILSGGTYEQYF. The CDR3 DNA is TGCGCCAGCAGCATACTAAGCGGGGGGACCTACGAGCAGTACTTC.

The chain is built from TRBV5-4 and TRBJ1-5; 8 bases agree with TRBD1. The junction had 18 bases not matched to a gene; V was cut back by 7 bases and J by 0 bases. CDR1 SGHNT and CDR2 YYREEE come from the germline V gene (reference sequence). This CDR3 contains 19 residues. In DNA, the CDR3 is TGTGCCAGCGCAACCAGGGGGCGCGAGGTTAGGCATAGCAATCAGCCCCAGCATTTT. This encodes CASATRGREVRHSNQPQHF. Full variable domain (remainder filled in from reference TRBV5-4 and TRBJ1-5): ETGVTQSPTHLIKTRGQQVTLRCSSQSGHNTVSWYQQALGQGPQFIFQYYREEENGRGNFPPRFSGLQFPNYSSELNVNALELDDSALYLCASATRGREVRHSNQPQHFGDGTRLSIL.

The chain employs TRBV19 and TRBJ1-1; D may be TRBD1 (6 bases). Germline-derived CDR1 and CDR2 are LNHDA and SQIVND (reference sequence). Trimming removed 6 bases at V and 7 bases at J, with 12 bases between. There are 12 residues in the CDR3. For the CDR3, the DNA is TGTGCCAGTAGGAAACAGGGCCTTGAAGCTTTCTTT. This gives the protein CASRKQGLEAFF. Drawing the rest from reference TRBV19 and TRBJ1-1, the complete variable domain is DGGITQSPKYLFRKEGQNVTLSCEQNLNHDAMYWYRQDPGQGLRLIYYSQIVNDFQKGDIAEGYSVSREKKESFPLTVTSAQKNPTAFYLCASRKQGLEAFFGQGTRLTVV.

Only one count was recorded for this clone. The chain uses TRBV5-1 and TRBJ1-6; 8 nucleotides match TRBD1. From germline, CDR1 is SGHRS and CDR2 YFSETQ. This CDR3 spans 15 amino acids. With 2 bases clipped from V and 6 bases from J, the junction kept 4 bases outside the gene matches. The CDR3 DNA sequence: TGCGCCAGCAGCTTTGGACAGGGCTTTAATTCACCCCTCCACTTT. This gives the protein CASSFGQGFNSPLHF.

The chain combines TRBV7-2 with TRBJ2-5; 9 nucleotides align to TRBD1. This CDR3 region has 17 residues. J was trimmed by 5 bases and V by 5 bases; bases with no gene match: 15. The germline CDR1 and CDR2 sequences are SGHTA and FQGNSA. CDR3 nucleotide sequence: TGTGCCAGCAGCCGTAAAGGCGCGGGGACAGGGACCGAGACCCAGTACTTC. It translates to CASSRKGAGTGTETQYF.

The count of this clone is one. The same CDR3 arises from other DNA sequences in this sample as well. The chain has TRBV7-2 and TRBJ1-5; D is ambiguous. The CDR3 is 13 residues long. Germline lookup yields CDR1 SGHTA and CDR2 FQGNSA. V was pared by 5 bases and J by 2 bases, with 7 bases between. The CDR3 protein is CASSTRGNQPQHF. DNA for the CDR3: TGTGCCAGCAGCACCCGGGGCAATCAGCCCCAGCATTTT. Supplemented by reference TRBV7-2 and TRBJ1-5, the full variable domain reads GAGVSQSPSNKVTEKGKDVELRCDPISGHTALYWYRQSLGQGLEFLIYFQGNSAPDKSGLPSDRFSAERTGGSVSTLTIQRTQQEDSAVYLCASSTRGNQPQHFGDGTRLSIL.

This rearrangement joins TRBV7-2 to TRBJ2-7; 7 bases agree with TRBD2. The germline V gene has CDR1 SGHTA and CDR2 FQGNSA. V lost 5 bases, J lost 4 bases, and 23 bases stayed unmatched. The CDR3 has 19 amino acids. The CDR3 spells CASSRLGTGGGLLRYEQYF. CDR3 DNA: TGTGCCAGCAGCCGACTAGGGACCGGCGGGGGTCTACTTCGGTACGAGCAGTACTTC.

As to this clone: The sample holds other DNA sequences that translate to the same CDR3. This chain links TRBV30 with TRBJ1-6; a weak D match, TRBD1 (6 bases). Per germline, CDR1 GTSNPN and CDR2 SVGIG (reference sequence). The CDR3 sequence is 12 residues long. V was shortened by 5 bases and J by 7 bases, with 9 bases between the two germline ends. The DNA for the CDR3 is TGTGCCTGGTCCACAGGGAATTCACCCCTCCACTTT. Its translation: CAWSTGNSPLHF.

The chain links TRBV9 to TRBJ2-7, with D tentatively TRBD1 (6 bases). Per germline, CDR1 SGDLS and CDR2 YYNGEE. Trimming took 4 bases from V and 3 from J, leaving 17 bases between them. The CDR3 runs 15 residues. CDR3 DNA sequence: TGTGCCAGCAGCTCACAGGGTTTTTCTAACTACGAGCAGTACTTC. It yields the protein CASSSQGFSNYEQYF.